The clone carrying this TCR beta chain showed up just once. Original handling: Estimation of nucleated cell counts was performed using reference gene primer amplification. The assay was immunoSEQ multiplex PCR, and TCRdb's table has in-frame clones only and misses some. V and J calls and clone size follow that table, whereas D and trimming were derived from the DNA. The top ten clones hold roughly 15% of a sample with about 150,000 clones, more than 80% of them seen once. These data belong to a study of blood T cell repertoires in COVID-19. The sequencing sample was made of peripheral blood. The sequence derives from a woman between 35 and 50 years old with acute or convalescent COVID-19.

The CDR3 here is CASSQAFETQYF. CDR3 nucleotides: TGCGCCAGCAGCCAAGCTTTTGAGACCCAGTACTTC. J is TRBJ2-5 and V is TRBV4-1; unclear D gene. The V gene lost 1 base and the J gene lost 5 bases, with 5 bases spanning the gap. The CDR3 contains 12 residues. Per the germline V gene, CDR1 is MGHRA and CDR2 is YSYEKL.